This T cell receptor beta chain appears in the sequencing data of a study of OX40 agonist ivuxolimab in advanced cancers. Profiling relied on immunoSEQ multiplex PCR, and the TCRdb table lists in-frame clones only, not all of them. The repertoire holds roughly 35,000 clones, with 65% to 80% as singletons. Germline CDR1 is MDHEN and CDR2 is SYDVKM. The CDR3 runs to 14 residues. V trimming: 7 bases; J trimming: 7 bases; junction bases outside the gene matches: 10. The chain uses TRBV28 and TRBJ2-1; TRBD1 agrees at 7 bases. The TCR originated in an adult with an advanced solid tumor such as melanoma, head and neck, liver or kidney cancer. Sample: CD4+ or CD8+ T cells sorted from blood, taken in a trial of the OX40 agonist ivuxolimab. CDR3 residues: CASKKQGSRNEQFF. CDR3 bases: TGTGCCAGCAAGAAACAGGGGTCCCGGAATGAGCAGTTCTTC.